This T cell receptor (beta chain) originates from a study of STAT3 mutations in large granular lymphocyte leukemia. Looking at the study overall: Immunosuppressive therapy was given to more than half of T-LGLL patients. Findings and limits, study-wide: Samples missed the first appearance of the clone. Every T-cell large granular lymphocyte leukemia patient had at least one immunodominant TCR beta clonotype.

A few counts support this clone. Its antigen is undetermined. TCRbeta libraries averaged around 37,000 productive templates per sample. TCRdb's copy holds only in-frame clones and misses some; the assay was immunoSEQ multiplex PCR. The table shows 40,000 to 50,000 clones, with around 80% occurring only once. The germline V and J ends were trimmed by 5 bases and 2 bases, with 9 bases remaining between them. From germline, CDR1 is ENHRY and CDR2 SYGVKD. This CDR3 has 14 amino acids. The rearrangement uses TRBV10-3 and TRBJ2-2; a weak D match, TRBD2 (5 bases). The sequence was obtained from a human donor with T large granular lymphocyte leukemia. Some clones in this sample may be carry-over from other donors' samples. Sequenced input: PBMCs. The CDR3 DNA follows: TGTGCCATCAGTTCCGGGAAAAACACCGGGGAGCTGTTTTTT. Translated: CAISSGKNTGELFF.